These 15 T cell receptor beta chains originate from one sample sequenced in a study of identical twins. TCRdb reprocessed the 5' RACE reads with MiXCR, giving one entry per CDR3 protein. The table lists 400,000 to 500,000 distinct CDR3 sequences, about a fifth of them singletons. The sequenced material came from naive T cells sorted from blood. The receptors stem from a man between 50 and 59 years old in good health.

The chain has TRBV20-1 and TRBJ2-7; D is ambiguous. The CDR3 spans 14 residues. Germline V CDR1 and CDR2: DFQATT, SNEGSKA (reference sequence). V was pared by 3 bases and J by 5 bases, with 17 bases between. CDR3 sequence: CSARGQPRGDEQYF. DNA for the CDR3: TGCAGTGCTAGGGGCCAACCGCGAGGTGACGAGCAGTACTTC.

The chain recombines TRBV25-1 with TRBJ2-1, with TRBD2 matching over 11 bases. V dropped 4 bases and J dropped 6; count of bases not matched to a gene: 11. The CDR3 spans 17 residues. Germline V lookup: CDR1 MGHDK, CDR2 SYGVNS. The CDR3 protein is CASSGGFSGREGNEQFF. In DNA, the CDR3 is TGTGCCAGCAGTGGGGGTTTTAGCGGGAGGGAGGGCAATGAGCAGTTCTTC.

This clonotype was recorded a few times. V is TRBV15 and J is TRBJ1-3; a weak D match, TRBD1 (5 bases). The CDR3 length is 16 residues. Germline values: CDR1 LNHNV, CDR2 YYDKDF (reference sequence). V dropped 0 bases and J dropped 2 bases, with 11 bases sitting between them. The CDR3 nucleotides are TGTGCCACCAGCAGAGACAGGGAAGGCGCTGGAAACACCATATATTTT. It is translated as CATSRDREGAGNTIYF. The full variable domain, rest sourced from reference TRBV15 and TRBJ1-3, is DAMVIQNPRYQVTQFGKPVTLSCSQTLNHNVMYWYQQKSSQAPKLLFHYYDKDFNNEADTPDNFQSRRPNTSFCFLDIRSPGLGDTAMYLCATSRDREGAGNTIYFGEGSWLTVV.

For this clonotype: One base away lies a much larger clone, so this may be a sequencing read error. This chain connects TRBV14 to TRBJ2-3; the D gene is possibly TRBD2 (6 bases). Germline lookup yields CDR1 SGHDN and CDR2 FVKESK. Deletions cut 4 bases from V and 8 bases from J, with 13 bases between. This CDR3 has 13 residues. CDR3 sequence: CASSPWQEGTQYF. The DNA of the CDR3 is TGTGCCAGCAGCCCATGGCAGGAGGGTACGCAGTATTTT.

V usage is TRBV5-1 and J usage is TRBJ2-7, with D possibly TRBD2 on 7 matching bases. Trimming removed 0 bases from V and 4 bases from J, with 11 bases in between. The CDR3 extends over 14 amino acids. CDR1 SGHRS and CDR2 YFSETQ come from the germline V gene. The CDR3 region has the DNA TGCGCCAGCAGCTTGGACAGGGAGGGTTACGAGCAGTACTTC. This sequence encodes CASSLDREGYEQYF.

V gene TRBV7-9 combines with J gene TRBJ1-1; D unclear. Trimming shortened V by 0 bases and J by 7 bases, and 6 bases separated the two germline ends. Germline V CDR1 and CDR2: SEHNR, FQNEAQ (reference sequence). The CDR3 has 12 amino acids. The CDR3, as DNA: TGTGCCAGCAGCTTAGCTGGCCATGAAGCTTTCTTT. Encoded protein: CASSLAGHEAFF.

This clonotype was counted only a few times. The chain recombines TRBV27 with TRBJ2-2; the D gene could be TRBD1 or TRBD2 (6 bases each). The CDR3 spans 15 residues. V lost 4 bases to trimming and J lost 3 bases, with 12 bases between them. CDR1 and CDR2 (germline): MNHEY, SMNVEV (reference sequence). The CDR3 bases are TGTGCCAGCAGTTGGGTAGGGGGGCACACCGGGGAGCTGTTTTTT. Protein product: CASSWVGGHTGELFF.

On this clonotype: This sequence may be a read error, since a much larger clone differs from it by one base. This rearrangement joins TRBV6-5 to TRBJ2-7; D not certain. This CDR3 spans 13 amino acids. Germline CDR1 MNHEY, CDR2 SVGAGI. The CDR3 DNA sequence: TGTGCCAGCAGTTACGGCCAGTACTACGAGCAGTCCTTC. This encodes CASSYGQYYEQSF.

The table lists this clonotype with many counts. CDR3 DNA: TGTGCCAGCAGCTTACGAGCGGTCGATGAGCAGTTCTTC. Its protein product is CASSLRAVDEQFF. The J gene is TRBJ2-1, the V gene TRBV7-3, with D perhaps TRBD2 (5 bases). Per germline, CDR1 SGHTA and CDR2 FQGTGA. The CDR3 runs to 13 residues. Trimming pared 2 bases from V and 8 bases from J, leaving 10 bases between.

This chain joins TRBV14 and TRBJ2-1; 8 bases line up with TRBD1. V lost 4 bases, J lost 15 bases, and 11 bases stayed unmatched. CDR3 size: 13 residues. CDR1 SGHDN and CDR2 FVKESK come from the germline V gene. The CDR3 here is CASSPRGQGSGFF. The CDR3 nucleotides read TGTGCCAGCAGCCCTCGAGGACAGGGTTCAGGGTTCTTC.

CDR3 nucleotide sequence: TGCGCCAGCAGCCAAGCCAGCGGTTTTACCTACGAGCAGTACTTC. Translation gives CASSQASGFTYEQYF. This chain joins TRBV4-3 and TRBJ2-7; the D gene is possibly TRBD2 (5 bases). This CDR3 spans 15 amino acids. Germline V gene lookup returns CDR1 LGHNA and CDR2 YSLEER. Trimming pared 1 base from V and 2 bases from J, leaving 12 bases between.

This clonotype was recorded many times. The chain employs TRBV28 and TRBJ2-5, with TRBD1 identical over 8 bases. The germline gives CDR1 MDHEN, CDR2 SYDVKM. This CDR3 has 13 amino acids. V lost 10 bases, J lost 2 bases, and 6 bases stayed unmatched. In DNA form, the CDR3 reads TGTGCCACCCTAAGGACAGGGCAAGAGACCCAGTACTTC. Its protein is CATLRTGQETQYF.

This clonotype was observed a few times. The CDR3 nucleotides are TGTGCCAGCGGCAACGGGACAGGGGTCTACAATGAGCAGTTCTTC. Translated: CASGNGTGVYNEQFF. The genes are TRBV5-6 and TRBJ2-1; 10 nucleotides agree with TRBD1. CDR1 is SGHDT and CDR2 is YYEEEE in the germline V gene. The CDR3 is 15 amino acids. J gave up 3 bases and V 7 bases, and 7 bases lay outside the gene matches.

This clonotype was seen a few times. The chain carries TRBV4-2 and TRBJ2-5; TRBD2 matches 7 bases. The CDR3 consists of 18 residues. The V gene's germline CDR1 is LGHNA and CDR2 YNFKEQ. The J segment lost 5 bases and the V segment lost 4 bases, leaving 19 bases of the junction unmatched. The CDR3 loop reads CASSPLKEGSGVWETQYF. The DNA of the CDR3 is TGTGCCAGCAGCCCTCTTAAGGAGGGGAGCGGGGTTTGGGAGACCCAGTACTTC.

The chain has TRBV15 and TRBJ2-1; 8 bases fit TRBD1. The germline V gene has CDR1 LNHNV and CDR2 YYDKDF (reference sequence). V lost 0 bases to trimming and J lost 4 bases; unmatched junction nucleotides: 8. The CDR3 runs to 17 residues. In DNA, the CDR3 is TGTGCCACCAGCAGAGATCTACGGGACAGGATTTACAATGAGCAGTTCTTC. It translates to CATSRDLRDRIYNEQFF.